This T cell receptor beta chain was obtained from a study of cytomegalovirus exposure and HLA in healthy donors. The length of the CDR3 is 16 residues. V trimming: 5 bases; J trimming: 4 bases; junction bases outside the gene matches: 12. Per germline, CDR1 GTSNPN and CDR2 SVGIG (reference sequence). Study outcomes and limitations: Later on, an analysis tied approximately 15,000 TCR beta sequences to HLA alleles at 0.05 false discovery rate. A later analysis reported that several of the most significant clusters appeared to be linked to common viral pathogens, among them Epstein-Barr virus. It is likely that the observed cluster of highly shared sequence variants was a sequencing artifact.

The PCR employed 60 Vbeta primers together with 13 Jbeta primers. The protocol was immunoSEQ multiplex PCR, while the TCRdb copy is restricted to in-frame clones and leaves out a portion. The table counts around 200,000 clones; about 0.79% lies in the top ten. A note on this clone: Its antigen remains unknown.

V and J are TRBV30 and TRBJ1-5; TRBD1 aligns across 9 bases. Sequencing was performed on PBMCs. The sequence was collected from a woman in her late teens or twenties in good health and CMV-seropositive. The CDR3 nucleotides read TGTGCCTGGGGGCCTCCGAATGACAGGGGGAATCAGCCCCAGCATTTT. Protein: CAWGPPNDRGNQPQHF.